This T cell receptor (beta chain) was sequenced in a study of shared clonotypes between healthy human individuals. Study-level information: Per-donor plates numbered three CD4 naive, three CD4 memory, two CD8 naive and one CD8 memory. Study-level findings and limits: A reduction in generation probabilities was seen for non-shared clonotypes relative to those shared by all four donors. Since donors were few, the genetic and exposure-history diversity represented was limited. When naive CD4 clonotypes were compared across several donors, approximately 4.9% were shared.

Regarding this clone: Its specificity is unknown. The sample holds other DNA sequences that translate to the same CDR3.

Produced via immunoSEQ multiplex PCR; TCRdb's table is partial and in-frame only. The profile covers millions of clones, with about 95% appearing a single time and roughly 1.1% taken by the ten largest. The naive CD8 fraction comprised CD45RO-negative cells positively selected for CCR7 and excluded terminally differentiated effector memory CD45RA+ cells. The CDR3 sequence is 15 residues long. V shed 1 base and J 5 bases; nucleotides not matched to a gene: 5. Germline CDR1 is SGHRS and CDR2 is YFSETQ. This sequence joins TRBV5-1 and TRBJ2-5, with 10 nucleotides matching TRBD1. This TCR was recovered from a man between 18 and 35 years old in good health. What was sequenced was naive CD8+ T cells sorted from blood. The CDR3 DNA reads TGCGCCAGCAGCTTGATGGGACAGGGGCTGGAGACCCAGTACTTC. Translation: CASSLMGQGLETQYF.